This T cell receptor beta chain was identified during a study of T cell changes during pregnancy in multiple sclerosis. Clones were sequenced by immunoSEQ multiplex PCR, and TCRdb holds only the in-frame ones, with some missing. The sample has 75,000 to 95,000 clones, approximately 93% seen once. The material sequenced was peripheral blood, taken in the second trimester of pregnancy. The source is a female donor with multiple sclerosis, enrolled in a pregnancy study.

CDR3 coding DNA: TGCGCCAGCAGCCAAGGATTACAGGATCTCACCACCGGGGAGCTGTTTTTT. The encoded protein is CASSQGLQDLTTGELFF. This rearrangement joins TRBV4-1 to TRBJ2-2; D may be TRBD1 (5 bases). CDR1 is MGHRA, CDR2 YSYEKL, per germline. The CDR3 runs to 17 residues. V was shortened by 1 base and J by 4 bases, with 16 bases between the two germline ends.